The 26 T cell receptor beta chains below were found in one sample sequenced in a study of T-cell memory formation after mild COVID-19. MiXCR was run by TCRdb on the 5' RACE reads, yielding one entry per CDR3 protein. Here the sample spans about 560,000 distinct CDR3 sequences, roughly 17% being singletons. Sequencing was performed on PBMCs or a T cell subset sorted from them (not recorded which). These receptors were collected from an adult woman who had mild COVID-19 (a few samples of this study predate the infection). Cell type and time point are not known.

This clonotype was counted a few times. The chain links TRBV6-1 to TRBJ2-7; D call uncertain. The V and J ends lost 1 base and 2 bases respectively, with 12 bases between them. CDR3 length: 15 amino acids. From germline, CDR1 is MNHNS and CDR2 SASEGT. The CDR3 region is CASSEGVTGTYEQYF. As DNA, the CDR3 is TGTGCCAGCAGTGAAGGAGTGACCGGTACCTACGAGCAGTACTTC.

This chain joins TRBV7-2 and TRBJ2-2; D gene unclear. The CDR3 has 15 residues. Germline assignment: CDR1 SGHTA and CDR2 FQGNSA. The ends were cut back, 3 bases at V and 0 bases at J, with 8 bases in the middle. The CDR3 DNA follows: TGTGCCAGCAGCTTCGCGCTTCCGAACACCGGGGAGCTGTTTTTT. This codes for CASSFALPNTGELFF.

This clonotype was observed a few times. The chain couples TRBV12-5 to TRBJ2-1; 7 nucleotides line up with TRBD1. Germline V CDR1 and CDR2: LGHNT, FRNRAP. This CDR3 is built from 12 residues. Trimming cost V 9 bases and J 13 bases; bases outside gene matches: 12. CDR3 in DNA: TGTGCTAGCGCGACAGGGAGTCTTCTTCAGTTCTTC. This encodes CASATGSLLQFF.

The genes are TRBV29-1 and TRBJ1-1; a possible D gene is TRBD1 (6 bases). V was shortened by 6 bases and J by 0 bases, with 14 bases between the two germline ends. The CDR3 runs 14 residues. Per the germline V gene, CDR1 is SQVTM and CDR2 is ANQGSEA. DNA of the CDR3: TGCAGCGTAGTACAGGGCCTAATGAACACTGAAGCTTTCTTT. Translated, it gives CSVVQGLMNTEAFF.

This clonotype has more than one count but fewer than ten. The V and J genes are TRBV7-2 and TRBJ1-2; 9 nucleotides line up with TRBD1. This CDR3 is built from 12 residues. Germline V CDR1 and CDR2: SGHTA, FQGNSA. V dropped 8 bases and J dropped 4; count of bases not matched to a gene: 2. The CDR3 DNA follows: TGTGCCAGCGCGACAGGGGGCTATGGCTACACCTTC. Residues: CASATGGYGYTF.

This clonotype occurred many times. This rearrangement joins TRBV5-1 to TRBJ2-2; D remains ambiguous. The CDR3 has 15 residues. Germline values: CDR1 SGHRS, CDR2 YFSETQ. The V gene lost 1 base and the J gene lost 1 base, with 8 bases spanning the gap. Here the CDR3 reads CASSLTSGNTGELFF. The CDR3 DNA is TGCGCCAGCAGCTTGACTTCGGGGAACACCGGGGAGCTGTTTTTT.

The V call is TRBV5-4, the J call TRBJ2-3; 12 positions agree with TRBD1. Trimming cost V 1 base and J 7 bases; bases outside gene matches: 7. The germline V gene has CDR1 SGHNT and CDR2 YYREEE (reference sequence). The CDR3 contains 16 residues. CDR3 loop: CASSLRGTGGENTQYF. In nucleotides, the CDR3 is TGTGCCAGCAGCTTGAGAGGGACAGGGGGCGAAAATACGCAGTATTTT.

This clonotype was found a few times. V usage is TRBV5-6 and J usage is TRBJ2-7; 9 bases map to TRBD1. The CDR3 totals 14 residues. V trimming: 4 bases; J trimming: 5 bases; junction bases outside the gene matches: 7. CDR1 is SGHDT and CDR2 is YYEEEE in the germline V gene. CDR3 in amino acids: CASSGGTGWDEQYF. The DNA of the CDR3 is TGTGCCAGCAGCGGTGGGACAGGGTGGGACGAGCAGTACTTC.

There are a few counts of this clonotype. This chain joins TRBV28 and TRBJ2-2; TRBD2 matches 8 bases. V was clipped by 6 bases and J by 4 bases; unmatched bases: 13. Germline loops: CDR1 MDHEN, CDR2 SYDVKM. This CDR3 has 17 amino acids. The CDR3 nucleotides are TGTGCCAGCAGCACTCCGGGACTAGGGTGGAGCACCGGGGAGCTGTTTTTT. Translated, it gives CASSTPGLGWSTGELFF. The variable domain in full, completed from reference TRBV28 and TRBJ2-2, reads DVKVTQSSRYLVKRTGEKVFLECVQDMDHENMFWYRQDPGLGLRLIYFSYDVKMKEKGDIPEGYSVSREKKERFSLILESASTNQTSMYLCASSTPGLGWSTGELFFGEGSRLTVL.

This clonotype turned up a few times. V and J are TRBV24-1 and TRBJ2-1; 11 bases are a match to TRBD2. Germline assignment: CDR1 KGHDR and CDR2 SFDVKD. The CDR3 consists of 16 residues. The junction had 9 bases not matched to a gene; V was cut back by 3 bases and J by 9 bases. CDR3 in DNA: TGTGCCACCAGTGATCAGGGACTAGCGGTGGCGGGTGAGCAGTTCTTC. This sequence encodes CATSDQGLAVAGEQFF.

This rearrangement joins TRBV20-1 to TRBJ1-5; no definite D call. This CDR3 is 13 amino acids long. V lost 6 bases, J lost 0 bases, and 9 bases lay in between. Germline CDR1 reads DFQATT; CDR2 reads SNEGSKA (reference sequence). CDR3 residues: CSARLHSNQPQHF. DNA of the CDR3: TGCAGTGCCCGGCTTCATAGCAATCAGCCCCAGCATTTT.

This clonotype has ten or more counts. CDR3 residues: CSASAGFSYEQYF. The CDR3 DNA reads as TGCAGTGCTAGTGCGGGGTTCTCCTACGAGCAGTACTTC. The chain carries TRBV20-1 and TRBJ2-7; a weak D match, TRBD2 (6 bases). The V and J ends lost 3 bases and 0 bases respectively, with 9 bases between them. In germline, CDR1 is DFQATT, CDR2 SNEGSKA (reference sequence). CDR3 size: 13 residues.

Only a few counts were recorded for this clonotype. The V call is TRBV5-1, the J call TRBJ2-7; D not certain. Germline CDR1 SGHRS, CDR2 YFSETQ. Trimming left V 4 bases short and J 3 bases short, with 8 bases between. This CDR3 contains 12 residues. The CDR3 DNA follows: TGCGCCAGCAGCCCGACTTTCTACGAGCAGTACTTC. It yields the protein CASSPTFYEQYF.

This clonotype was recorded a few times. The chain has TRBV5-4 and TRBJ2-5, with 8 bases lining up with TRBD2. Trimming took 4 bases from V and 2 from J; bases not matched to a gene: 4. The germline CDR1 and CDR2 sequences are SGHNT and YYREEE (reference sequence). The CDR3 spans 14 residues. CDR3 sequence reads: CASSKAGVQETQYF. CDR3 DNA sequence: TGTGCCAGCAGCAAAGCGGGGGTGCAAGAGACCCAGTACTTC. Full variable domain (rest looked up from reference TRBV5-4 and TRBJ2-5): ETGVTQSPTHLIKTRGQQVTLRCSSQSGHNTVSWYQQALGQGPQFIFQYYREEENGRGNFPPRFSGLQFPNYSSELNVNALELDDSALYLCASSKAGVQETQYFGPGTRLLVL.

This CDR3 is CASSFDRAITGELFF. The CDR3 region has the DNA TGTGCCAGCAGCTTCGACAGGGCTATAACCGGGGAGCTGTTTTTT. The genes are TRBV11-3 and TRBJ2-2, with TRBD1 matching over 7 bases. The CDR3 has 15 residues. Trimming took 3 bases from V and 5 from J; bases not matched to a gene: 6. Germline lookup yields CDR1 SGHNT and CDR2 YENEEA.

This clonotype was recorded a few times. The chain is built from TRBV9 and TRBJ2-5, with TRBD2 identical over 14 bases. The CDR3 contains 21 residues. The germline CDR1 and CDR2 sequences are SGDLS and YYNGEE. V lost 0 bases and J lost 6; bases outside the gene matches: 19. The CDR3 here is CASSVVGIPGLAGAPPKTQYF. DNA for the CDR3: TGTGCCAGCAGCGTAGTGGGGATACCGGGACTAGCGGGGGCCCCGCCGAAGACCCAGTACTTC.

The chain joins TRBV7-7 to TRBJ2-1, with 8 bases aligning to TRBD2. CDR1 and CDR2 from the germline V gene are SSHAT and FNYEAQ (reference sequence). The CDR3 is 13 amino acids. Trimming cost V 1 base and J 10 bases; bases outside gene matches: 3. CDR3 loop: CASSLERGREQFF. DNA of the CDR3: TGTGCCAGCAGCTTAGAGCGGGGGCGAGAGCAGTTCTTC. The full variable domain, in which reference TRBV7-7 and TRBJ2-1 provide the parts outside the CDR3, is GAGVSQSPRYKVTKRGQDVTLRCDPISSHATLYWYQQALGQGPEFLTYFNYEAQPDKSGLPSDRFSAERPEGSISTLTIQRTEQRDSAMYRCASSLERGREQFFGPGTRLTVL.

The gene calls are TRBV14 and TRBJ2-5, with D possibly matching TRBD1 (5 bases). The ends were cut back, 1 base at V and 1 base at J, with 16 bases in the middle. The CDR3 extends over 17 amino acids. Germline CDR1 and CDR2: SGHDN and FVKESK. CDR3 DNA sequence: TGTGCCAGCAGCCAAGGGTGGTGGGGCGATGGCCAAGAGACCCAGTACTTC. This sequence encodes CASSQGWWGDGQETQYF.

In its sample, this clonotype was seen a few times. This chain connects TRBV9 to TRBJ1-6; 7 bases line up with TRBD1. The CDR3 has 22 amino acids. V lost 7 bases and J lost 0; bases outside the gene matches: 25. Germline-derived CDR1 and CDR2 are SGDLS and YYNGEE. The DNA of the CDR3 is TGTGCCAGCCTCTGTAATTGGGGACAGCAAACCGGACGGGTCTCCTATAATTCACCCCTCCACTTT. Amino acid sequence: CASLCNWGQQTGRVSYNSPLHF. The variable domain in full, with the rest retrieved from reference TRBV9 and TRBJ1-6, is DSGVTQTPKHLITATGQRVTLRCSPRSGDLSVYWYQQSLDQGLQFLIQYYNGEERAKGNILERFSAQQFPDLHSELNLSSLELGDSALYFCASLCNWGQQTGRVSYNSPLHFGNGTRLTVT.

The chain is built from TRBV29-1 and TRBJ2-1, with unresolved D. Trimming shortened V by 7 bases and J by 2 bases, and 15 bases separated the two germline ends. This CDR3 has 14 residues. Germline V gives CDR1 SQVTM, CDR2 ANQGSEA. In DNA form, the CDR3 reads TGCAGCGCTTCGACAAAATATACCTACAATGAGCAGTTCTTC. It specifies CSASTKYTYNEQFF.

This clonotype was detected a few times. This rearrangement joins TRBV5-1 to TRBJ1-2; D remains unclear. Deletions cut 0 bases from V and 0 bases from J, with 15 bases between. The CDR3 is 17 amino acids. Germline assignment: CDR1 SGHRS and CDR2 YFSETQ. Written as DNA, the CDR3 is TGCGCCAGCAGCTTGGCTCTCTTCAAGTCGTCTAACTATGGCTACACCTTC. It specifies CASSLALFKSSNYGYTF.

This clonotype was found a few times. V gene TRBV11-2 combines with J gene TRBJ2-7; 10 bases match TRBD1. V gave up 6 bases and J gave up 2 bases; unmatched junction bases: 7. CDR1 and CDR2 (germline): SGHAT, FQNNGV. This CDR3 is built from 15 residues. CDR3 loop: CASRGGQGFPYEQYF. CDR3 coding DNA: TGTGCCAGCAGAGGGGGACAGGGGTTCCCCTACGAGCAGTACTTC.

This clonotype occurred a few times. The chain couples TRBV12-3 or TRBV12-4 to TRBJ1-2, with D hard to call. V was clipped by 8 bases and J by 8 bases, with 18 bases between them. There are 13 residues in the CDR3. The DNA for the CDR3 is TGTGCCAGCGCCCGCTATGGGATGGACGGCTACACCTTC. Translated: CASARYGMDGYTF.

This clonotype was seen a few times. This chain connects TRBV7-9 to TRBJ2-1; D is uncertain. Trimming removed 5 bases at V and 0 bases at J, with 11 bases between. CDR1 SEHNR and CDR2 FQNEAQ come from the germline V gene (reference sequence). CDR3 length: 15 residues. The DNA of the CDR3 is TGTGCCAGCAGCAAGACGACCAGCTCCTACAATGAGCAGTTCTTC. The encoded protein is CASSKTTSSYNEQFF. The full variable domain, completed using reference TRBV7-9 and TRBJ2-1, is DTGVSQNPRHKITKRGQNVTFRCDPISEHNRLYWYRQTLGQGPEFLTYFQNEAQLEKSRLLSDRFSAERPKGSFSTLEIQRTEQGDSAMYLCASSKTTSSYNEQFFGPGTRLTVL.

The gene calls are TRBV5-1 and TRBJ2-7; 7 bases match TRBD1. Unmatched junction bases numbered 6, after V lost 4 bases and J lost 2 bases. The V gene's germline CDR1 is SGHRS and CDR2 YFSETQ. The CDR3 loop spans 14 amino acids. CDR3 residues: CASSPSGQAYEQYF. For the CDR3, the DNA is TGCGCCAGCAGCCCCTCCGGACAGGCCTACGAGCAGTACTTC. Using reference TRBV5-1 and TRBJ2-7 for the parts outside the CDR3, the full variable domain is KAGVTQTPRYLIKTRGQQVTLSCSPISGHRSVSWYQQTPGQGLQFLFEYFSETQRNKGNFPGRFSGRQFSNSRSEMNVSTLELGDSALYLCASSPSGQAYEQYFGPGTRLTVT.

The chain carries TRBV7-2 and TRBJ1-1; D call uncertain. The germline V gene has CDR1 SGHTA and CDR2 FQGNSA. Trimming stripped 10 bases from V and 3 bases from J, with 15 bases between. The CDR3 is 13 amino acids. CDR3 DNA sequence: TGTGCCACCGCGCAGAGGATTTACACTGAAGCTTTCTTT. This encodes CATAQRIYTEAFF. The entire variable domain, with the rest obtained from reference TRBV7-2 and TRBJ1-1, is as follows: GAGVSQSPSNKVTEKGKDVELRCDPISGHTALYWYRQSLGQGLEFLIYFQGNSAPDKSGLPSDRFSAERTGGSVSTLTIQRTQQEDSAVYLCATAQRIYTEAFFGQGTRLTVV.